Following are 2 T cell receptor beta chains from one sample sequenced in a study of CD8+CD57+ T cells in acquired aplastic anemia. By flow cytometry, patients selected for sequencing had shown an expansion of CD8+CD57+ cells. For CDR3 and TCR beta VDJ profiling, genomic DNA was the template used. Using its own MiXCR run on the reads, TCRdb lists one record per CDR3 protein. The profile shows some 160,000 distinct CDR3 sequences, roughly 48% of them singletons. The sample comprised sorted CD4+, CD8+, or CD8+CD57+ T cells (not recorded which) from PBMCs. These receptors were collected from a human donor with aplastic anemia.

The rearrangement uses TRBV29-1 and TRBJ2-1, with D tentatively TRBD1 (5 bases). CDR3 size: 13 residues. The germline V gene encodes CDR1 SQVTM and CDR2 ANQGSEA. In DNA, the CDR3 is TGCACCGCCCCATGGGGCGGCGAAAATGAGCAGTTCTTC. Translating it yields CTAPWGGENEQFF.

The sample holds many counts of this clonotype. This rearrangement joins TRBV12-3 or TRBV12-4 to TRBJ1-1; possible D gene TRBD1, 5 bases. Trimming took off 5 bases at V and 6 bases at J, with 13 bases between the two ends. CDR3 length: 13 amino acids. CDR3 amino acids: CASSPGRSPEAFF. Here the CDR3 DNA reads TGTGCCAGCAGTCCAGGGCGGAGTCCTGAAGCTTTCTTT.